This T cell receptor (beta chain) appears in the sequencing data of a study of T cell responses to AZD1222 COVID-19 vaccine. Overall study results and limits: Only five to seven individuals given AZD1222 were seropositive at baseline. Regions left unmutated in variants are reportedly the target of nearly half of spike-specific TCRs. Clonal diversity was possibly underestimated; the donors were predominantly white British and more often female.

Turning to this clone: Its specificity is not known.

Sequencing was performed with immunoSEQ multiplex PCR; in TCRdb, only in-frame clones are kept and a portion is missing. The table lists about 150,000 clones, about nine tenths of them singletons. The V and J ends lost 2 bases and 5 bases respectively, with 18 bases between them. The CDR3 extends over 16 amino acids. Germline values: CDR1 SGHAT, CDR2 FQNNGV. This sequence joins TRBV11-2 and TRBJ1-2; D might be TRBD1 (6 bases). Source: peripheral blood, taken on day 0 of AZD1222 vaccination. The receptor was isolated from an adult in good health. The CDR3 nucleotides read TGTGCCAGCAGCTTAAATGACAGAGGGGGTCAATATGGCTACACCTTC. This sequence encodes CASSLNDRGGQYGYTF.